This T cell receptor beta chain comes out of a study of Graves' ophthalmopathy and Graves' hyperthyroidism. RNA transcripts yielded amplified TCR beta CDR3 regions. First-round RT-PCR with HTBI primers preceded a second-round multiplex PCR. TCRdb itself ran the multiplex PCR reads through MiXCR, one entry per CDR3 protein. This sample carries 300,000 to 450,000 distinct CDR3 sequences, 15% to 20% of them seen once, and the ten largest clones take approximately 2.4%. In germline, CDR1 is LNHNV, CDR2 YYDKDF (reference sequence). This CDR3 has 14 amino acids. Findings of the study overall: Prediction of ophthalmopathy progression reached about 65% sensitivity and roughly 72% specificity.

This clonotype was seen many times. Its antigen is as yet unknown. The junction differs from germline at one of its ends, possibly a read error. This receptor was taken from an adult woman with stable Graves' hyperthyroidism. The sequencing input was peripheral blood. The V call is TRBV15, the J call TRBJ1-1, with D uncertain. The CDR3 nucleotides are TGTGCCACCAGCAGAGACAGAAAGAATATGAAGTGGATCTTT. This translates into CATSRDRKNMKWIF.